Sequencing of this T cell receptor (beta chain) was carried out in a study of molecular identifiers for immune sequencing clone quantification. General study points: Under 1% of molecules in naive cells, but over 99% of effector molecules, belonged to clones above 20 RNA copies.

As previously described, bulk TCR libraries were made using listed TCR primers. One entry per CDR3 protein results from TCRdb running MiXCR on the PCR reads. The table shows over 600,000 distinct CDR3 sequences, with about 20% occurring only once. From germline, CDR1 is LNHDA and CDR2 SQIVND (reference sequence). The CDR3 sequence is 13 residues long. The V and J ends lost 8 bases and 5 bases, in that order; junction bases with no gene match: 4. This clonotype was seen many times. Its antigen remains unidentified. The clonotype comes from a human donor in good health. Some libraries in this study had Jurkat cell RNA spiked in. The sequencing input was naive CD8+ T cells from blood, with Jurkat cell RNA spiked in. As to subset: FACS-sorted CD8+CD4-CCR7+CD45RA+ naive T cells. The J gene is TRBJ2-1, the V gene TRBV19; TRBD2 matches at 9 bases. CDR3 residues: CASLSSGNNEQFF. The CDR3 DNA follows: TGTGCCAGTTTGTCTAGCGGGAACAATGAGCAGTTCTTC.